This TCR beta chain was obtained from a study of CD8 T cells in Susac syndrome. Germline CDR1 LGHDT, CDR2 YNNKEL (reference sequence). J lost 6 bases, V lost 2 bases, and 14 bases had no gene match. The CDR3 spans 18 residues. When the RNA was reverse transcribed, random hexamers were used with an input of about 0.45 to 1 ug. An immunoSEQ multiplex PCR amplified TCR beta CDR3 over 54 Vbeta and 13 Jbeta. Each CDR3 protein gets one entry after TCRdb re-called the immunoSEQ multiplex PCR reads with MiXCR. The data contain 120,000 or so distinct CDR3 sequences, 90% to 95% of them seen just once; the ten biggest clones take up more than 0.1%.

This sequence originates from a human donor in good health. This sequence joins TRBV3-1 and TRBJ2-7; TRBD2 matches at 12 bases. The source material was CD4+ T cells from PBMCs. The DNA for the CDR3 is TGTGCCAGCAGCCAAATGTCTAGCGGGAGGGCCAATCGAGGCGAGCAGTACTTC. Amino acid sequence: CASSQMSSGRANRGEQYF.